This T cell receptor beta chain was observed in a study of blood T cells in healthy people across ages. Whole-study results and caveats: Nothing was known about donor CMV status, and this possibly confounded expanded clonotype changes.

This clonotype was counted a few times. Antigen unknown. Using a J-beta primer mix together with a sample-barcoded 5' primer, a second PCR was run for roughly 6 to 11 cycles. Each sample yielded at least 2.5 million CDR3-containing paired-end reads. TCRdb reprocessed the 5' RACE reads with MiXCR, giving one entry per CDR3 protein. The data show 600,000 to 800,000 distinct CDR3 sequences, with more than 20% seen just once and 3% to 4% held by the top ten. The J segment lost 5 bases and the V segment lost 4 bases, leaving 10 bases of the junction unmatched. The CDR3 runs to 15 residues. Germline CDR1 reads SGHRS; CDR2 reads YFSETQ.

The receptor comes from a man between 65 and 85 years old in good health. Sequenced input: blood. V usage is TRBV5-1 and J usage is TRBJ2-5; 8 positions match TRBD2. CDR3 sequence reads: CASSRQAGAGETQYF. DNA for the CDR3: TGCGCCAGCAGCCGACAAGCGGGAGCGGGTGAGACCCAGTACTTC.